This entry describes one T cell receptor (beta chain). Its specificity is not known. Different DNA sequences within this sample yield the same CDR3. The data stem from a study of shared clonotypes between healthy human individuals. General study points: Non-shared clonotypes had lower generation probabilities than those shared by all four donors.

Some clones are missing from TCRdb's copy, which holds only in-frame ones; the method was immunoSEQ multiplex PCR. The sample has about 2.4 million clones; approximately 93% are singletons. V shed 1 base, J shed 2 bases, and the junction held 3 bases outside the gene matches. The CDR3 runs to 15 residues. Germline V lookup: CDR1 SGHTS, CDR2 YDEGEE. Specimen: naive CD4+ T cells from PBMCs. Subset specified: CD45RA+ positively selected. This TCR came from a man in his late teens or twenties in good health. Some clones in this sample may be carry-over from other donors' samples. The rearrangement uses TRBV5-8 and TRBJ2-1; TRBD2 agrees at 7 bases. CDR3 sequence reads: CASSLRGGTYNEQFF. CDR3 sequence (DNA): TGTGCCAGCAGCTTGCGCGGGGGAACCTACAATGAGCAGTTCTTC.